Shown below are 15 T cell receptor beta chains from a single sample sequenced in a study of shared clonotypes between healthy human individuals. Sequenced by immunoSEQ multiplex PCR; TCRdb stores in-frame clones only, minus some. The table lists some 2.1 million clones, 85% to 95% of them singletons, with more than 0.1% in the top ten. Sequenced: naive CD4+ T cells sorted from blood. Specified subset: CD45RA+ positively selected. The source is a man aged 18-30 years in good health.

CDR3 protein: CAWIGSGYTF. The CDR3 nucleotides read TGTGCCTGGATTGGGAGTGGCTACACCTTC. The gene calls are TRBV30 and TRBJ1-2; no firm D call. This CDR3 is 10 amino acids long. Trimming took off 4 bases at V and 7 bases at J, with 7 bases between the two ends. Per the germline V gene, CDR1 is GTSNPN and CDR2 is SVGIG (reference sequence). The whole variable domain, filled in from reference TRBV30 and TRBJ1-2, reads SQTIHQWPATLVQPVGSPLSLECTVEGTSNPNLYWYRQAAGRGLQLLFYSVGIGQISSEVPQNLSASRPQDRQFILSSKKLLLSDSGFYLCAWIGSGYTFGSGTRLTVV.

The chain carries TRBV18 and TRBJ2-7; TRBD1 matches 8 bases. The ends lost 6 bases at V and 4 bases at J; junction bases unmatched: 8. The CDR3 totals 14 residues. Looked up from germline, CDR1 is KGHSH and CDR2 is LQKENI. The CDR3 here is CASSQSTGEYEQYF. The CDR3 region has the DNA TGTGCCAGCTCCCAGTCGACAGGGGAATACGAGCAGTACTTC.

The V and J genes are TRBV5-1 and TRBJ2-5, with 8 bases fitting TRBD2. The V gene's germline CDR1 is SGHRS and CDR2 YFSETQ. This CDR3 comprises 15 residues. Germline trimming cut 5 bases from V and 5 bases from J; bases unmatched to any gene: 11. The CDR3 here is CASSPSGRESETQYF. In nucleotides, the CDR3 is TGCGCCAGCAGTCCGAGCGGGAGAGAGTCGGAGACCCAGTACTTC.

The chain uses TRBV18 and TRBJ1-4; the match to TRBD1 covers 8 bases. The V segment lost 3 bases and the J segment 3 bases; nucleotides outside the gene matches: 3. The length of the CDR3 is 15 residues. Germline CDR1 is KGHSH and CDR2 is LQKENI. The CDR3 DNA reads TGTGCCAGCTCACCCCTACAGGGGGCTAATGAAAAACTGTTTTTT. It translates to CASSPLQGANEKLFF.

This clone was seen only a few times. This chain links TRBV5-5 with TRBJ1-5; 7 bases are shared with TRBD1. CDR1 is SGHKS, CDR2 YYEKEE, per germline (reference sequence). The ends lost 4 bases at V and 7 bases at J; junction bases unmatched: 2. There are 12 residues in the CDR3. The CDR3: CASSAQGQPQHF. CDR3 nucleotides: TGTGCCAGCAGCGCACAGGGGCAGCCCCAGCATTTT. The full variable domain, its missing parts supplied by reference TRBV5-5 and TRBJ1-5, is DAGVTQSPTHLIKTRGQQVTLRCSPISGHKSVSWYQQVLGQGPQFIFQYYEKEERGRGNFPDRFSARQFPNYSSELNVNALLLGDSALYLCASSAQGQPQHFGDGTRLSIL.

In this sample, this clone turned up once. V and J are TRBV7-2 and TRBJ2-7; 9 bases are shared with TRBD2. Germline loops: CDR1 SGHTA, CDR2 FQGNSA. The CDR3 runs to 16 residues. V was clipped by 4 bases and J by 0 bases; unmatched bases: 7. The CDR3 region is CASSSPGLATSYEQYF. The CDR3 DNA reads TGTGCCAGCAGCTCCCCGGGACTAGCCACCTCCTACGAGCAGTACTTC.

The gene calls are TRBV6-5 and TRBJ1-1; TRBD1 might be the D (6 bases). The CDR3 is made up of 15 amino acids. Germline V gene sequence: CDR1 MNHEY, CDR2 SVGAGI. V was trimmed by 0 bases and J by 4 bases, leaving 12 bases between them. CDR3 sequence (DNA): TGTGCCAGCAGTTACTCTTCGGGGGCGTTCACTGAAGCTTTCTTT. This gives the protein CASSYSSGAFTEAFF.

The chain uses TRBV5-6 and TRBJ1-2, with 10 bases fitting TRBD1. V lost 5 bases to trimming and J lost 4 bases; unmatched junction nucleotides: 5. The CDR3 loop spans 14 amino acids. CDR1 and CDR2 from the germline V gene are SGHDT and YYEEEE. This chain's CDR3 is CASRMGQGSYGYTF. CDR3 DNA: TGTGCCAGCAGAATGGGACAGGGGAGCTATGGCTACACCTTC.

The V and J genes are TRBV7-3 and TRBJ2-7, with a tentative D call TRBD2 (5 bases). The CDR3 extends over 13 amino acids. Germline V CDR1 and CDR2: SGHTA, FQGTGA. Trimming cost V 5 bases and J 5 bases, with 13 bases left between them. This chain's CDR3 is CASSLHRENEQYF. The CDR3 DNA sequence: TGTGCCAGCAGCCTCCATCGGGAAAACGAGCAGTACTTC.

The rearrangement joins TRBV11-2 to TRBJ2-2; no definite D call. Trimming took off 1 base at V and 1 base at J, with 4 bases between the two ends. The CDR3 has 14 residues. Germline V CDR1 and CDR2: SGHAT, FQNNGV. The CDR3, as DNA: TGTGCCAGCAGCTTAGTGCGGAACACCGGGGAGCTGTTTTTT. Translated, it gives CASSLVRNTGELFF.

This clone occurred once. This CDR3 reads CATSRDQALGGYTF. The DNA of the CDR3 is TGTGCCACCAGCAGAGATCAGGCCTTAGGAGGCTACACCTTC. The chain carries TRBV15 and TRBJ1-2, with D unclear. V lost 0 bases, J lost 8 bases, and 13 bases lay in between. From germline, CDR1 is LNHNV and CDR2 YYDKDF (reference sequence). This CDR3 has 14 amino acids.

J is TRBJ1-2 and V is TRBV5-6; no clear D. Trimming left V 7 bases short and J 6 bases short, with 10 bases between. There are 11 residues in the CDR3. Germline CDR1 and CDR2: SGHDT and YYEEEE. The CDR3 reads CASSGLDGYTF. The CDR3 DNA is TGTGCCAGCTCGGGTTTAGATGGCTACACCTTC.

A remark on this clone: At one end, the junction sequence differs from germline, possibly due to a read error. The chain links TRBV7-7 to TRBJ2-5; D may match TRBD1 or TRBD2 (5 bases each). The CDR3 is 14 amino acids. Germline CDR1 reads SSHAT; CDR2 reads FNYEAQ (reference sequence). The chain's CDR3 is CASSGDSPGETQYF. The CDR3 DNA is TGTGCTAGCAGCGGTGACAGCCCCGGGGAGACCCAGTACTTC.

The V gene is TRBV19, the J gene TRBJ1-2, with a weak D call TRBD1 (6 bases). The CDR3 consists of 13 residues. V dropped 6 bases and J dropped 6 bases, with 14 bases sitting between them. Germline V gene sequence: CDR1 LNHDA, CDR2 SQIVND (reference sequence). This chain's CDR3 is CASRPGAEDGYTF. As DNA, the CDR3 is TGTGCCAGTAGACCGGGGGCGGAGGATGGCTACACCTTC.

As to this clone: Other DNA sequences from this sample encode an identical CDR3 as well. The chain is built from TRBV6-1 and TRBJ1-5; D is uncertain. CDR3 length: 16 amino acids. Germline V gene lookup returns CDR1 MNHNS and CDR2 SASEGT. Trimming cost V 2 bases and J 1 base, with 12 bases left between them. CDR3 sequence: CASSEKGLGSNQPQHF. DNA for the CDR3: TGTGCCAGCAGTGAAAAGGGCCTGGGCAGCAATCAGCCCCAGCATTTT.